One and the same sample provided the 23 T cell receptor beta chains below, sequenced in a study of long-term antiretroviral therapy in people with HIV (dated by TCRdb to about 2022). The immunoSEQ hsTCRB v3.0 assay was used at survey level resolution to sequence the TRB variable region. As stored in TCRdb, this immuneACCESS dataset retains in-frame rearrangements with V and J assigned. A fraction of the clones does not appear; measured against another copy, unresolved V genes explain less than half of the discrepancy, and the remainder lacks a known reason. The sample table records tens of thousands of clones; 80% of these occur just once. The top ten hold under 8.5% of the sample. Sequenced material: unsorted PBMCs, taken 0.3 years after starting antiretroviral therapy. These receptors came from a man aged 40-49 years with HIV.

In nucleotides, the CDR3 is TGTGCCAGCAGCTGGGACAGCAACTATGGCTACACCTTC. Encoded protein: CASSWDSNYGYTF. The genes are TRBV7-2 and TRBJ1-2; 7 nucleotides line up with TRBD1. The junction had 1 base not matched to a gene; V was cut back by 4 bases and J by 2 bases. The germline V gene encodes CDR1 SGHTA and CDR2 FQGNSA. The CDR3 is made up of 13 amino acids.

The rearrangement joins TRBV5-5 to TRBJ2-7; D remains unclear. CDR3 length: 18 residues. Per the germline V gene, CDR1 is SGHKS and CDR2 is YYEKEE (reference sequence). The ends were cut back, 4 bases at V and 3 bases at J, with 26 bases in the middle. CDR3 in DNA: TGTGCCAGCAGCGCCCGGCCGACGGAGAACATTTGGCTCTACGAGCAGTACTTC. Protein: CASSARPTENIWLYEQYF. Complete variable domain (other parts from reference TRBV5-5 and TRBJ2-7): DAGVTQSPTHLIKTRGQQVTLRCSPISGHKSVSWYQQVLGQGPQFIFQYYEKEERGRGNFPDRFSARQFPNYSSELNVNALLLGDSALYLCASSARPTENIWLYEQYFGPGTRLTVT.

This chain joins TRBV28 and TRBJ2-5, with D perhaps matching TRBD2 (6 bases). CDR3 length: 14 amino acids. Looked up from germline, CDR1 is MDHEN and CDR2 is SYDVKM. V was clipped by 5 bases and J by 9 bases, with 19 bases between them. The CDR3 here is CASSQPGTSRPQYF. In nucleotides, the CDR3 is TGTGCCAGCAGTCAACCCGGGACTTCCAGGCCCCAGTACTTC.

This clone was detected only once. The V gene is TRBV29-1, the J gene TRBJ2-2; D gene unclear. CDR3 length equals 13 residues. V was trimmed by 8 bases and J by 2 bases, leaving 12 bases between them. Germline CDR1 and CDR2: SQVTM and ANQGSEA. CDR3 sequence: CSYARVNTGELFF. The CDR3 DNA sequence: TGCAGCTACGCCCGGGTCAACACCGGGGAGCTGTTTTTT.

This clone appeared a single time. The chain couples TRBV10-1 to TRBJ2-2, with 7 bases matching TRBD1. J was trimmed by 0 bases and V by 5 bases; bases with no gene match: 3. The CDR3 runs to 15 residues. Per germline, CDR1 WNHNN and CDR2 SYGVQD (reference sequence). Written as DNA, the CDR3 is TGCGCCAGCAGTTCCGGGACAGCGAACACCGGGGAGCTGTTTTTT. Translating it yields CASSSGTANTGELFF.

V and J are TRBV7-9 and TRBJ2-7; 11 nucleotides agree with TRBD1. This CDR3 is built from 15 residues. Trimming took 6 bases from V and 6 from J; bases not matched to a gene: 10. CDR1 and CDR2 (germline): SEHNR, FQNEAQ (reference sequence). The CDR3 DNA sequence: TGTGCCAGCAGTCCAGCGGGACAGGGGGTGGTCGAGCAGTACTTC. It specifies CASSPAGQGVVEQYF.

Only one count was recorded for this clone. This chain links TRBV6-5 with TRBJ2-7, with 8 positions matching TRBD2. The CDR3 has 14 residues. J lost 11 bases, V lost 6 bases, and 15 bases had no gene match. Germline lookup yields CDR1 MNHEY and CDR2 SVGAGI. CDR3 sequence: CASRGTQAGVSKYF. The CDR3, as DNA: TGTGCCAGCAGGGGGACCCAAGCGGGGGTCTCTAAGTACTTC.

The chain has TRBV5-1 and TRBJ1-1; D gene unclear. V dropped 0 bases and J dropped 6 bases, with 12 bases sitting between them. Germline V gene sequence: CDR1 SGHRS, CDR2 YFSETQ. CDR3 length equals 14 residues. The CDR3 DNA follows: TGCGCCAGCAGCTTGGCCATTGAGCGCGCTGAAGCTTTCTTT. Its translation is CASSLAIERAEAFF.

J is TRBJ2-7 and V is TRBV28; D call uncertain. There are 15 residues in the CDR3. CDR1 and CDR2 from the germline V gene are MDHEN and SYDVKM. Trimming pared 4 bases from V and 0 bases from J, leaving 13 bases between. CDR3 loop: CASSSATRSSYEQYF. CDR3 coding DNA: TGTGCCAGCAGTTCCGCGACAAGGAGCTCCTACGAGCAGTACTTC.

This sequence joins TRBV29-1 and TRBJ2-2; D ambiguous. The CDR3 is 12 amino acids. Trimming cost V 4 bases and J 4 bases, with 7 bases left between them. Germline values: CDR1 SQVTM, CDR2 ANQGSEA. Here the CDR3 DNA reads TGCAGCGTTGGGGGTACCACCGGGGAGCTGTTTTTT. It specifies CSVGGTTGELFF.

This chain links TRBV15 with TRBJ2-1; 14 bases fit TRBD2. Germline values: CDR1 LNHNV, CDR2 YYDKDF (reference sequence). With V trimmed by 3 bases and J by 7 bases, 5 bases remained unmatched. This CDR3 comprises 16 residues. CDR3 bases: TGTGCCACCAGCAGTGAGGGGACTAGCGGGAGTAATGAGCAGTTCTTC. It yields the protein CATSSEGTSGSNEQFF. The whole variable domain, remainder taken from reference TRBV15 and TRBJ2-1, is DAMVIQNPRYQVTQFGKPVTLSCSQTLNHNVMYWYQQKSSQAPKLLFHYYDKDFNNEADTPDNFQSRRPNTSFCFLDIRSPGLGDTAMYLCATSSEGTSGSNEQFFGPGTRLTVL.

This clone was detected a few times. This chain joins TRBV6-5 and TRBJ1-2; 8 bases align to TRBD1. The V gene's germline CDR1 is MNHEY and CDR2 SVGAGI. The ends lost 4 bases at V and 3 bases at J; junction bases unmatched: 7. The CDR3 totals 15 residues. CDR3 sequence (DNA): TGTGCCAGCAGTTCCCAAGGACAGGGACACTATGGCTACACCTTC. Residues: CASSSQGQGHYGYTF.

The rearrangement uses TRBV5-6 and TRBJ2-3; D gene ambiguous. The CDR3 has 13 residues. CDR1 SGHDT and CDR2 YYEEEE come from the germline V gene. V lost 1 base and J lost 0, with 3 bases in between. CDR3 coding DNA: TGTGCCAGCAGCTTGTGGAGCACAGATACGCAGTATTTT. Its protein is CASSLWSTDTQYF.

The gene calls are TRBV7-8 and TRBJ1-6; TRBD1 agrees at 11 bases. The germline gives CDR1 SGHVS, CDR2 FQNEAQ. The CDR3 spans 16 residues. V lost 5 bases to trimming and J lost 3 bases; unmatched junction nucleotides: 3. CDR3 DNA: TGTGCCAGCAGCCAAGGGACAGGGGGCTATAATTCACCCCTCCACTTT. This translates into CASSQGTGGYNSPLHF.

CDR3 DNA sequence: TGCGCCAGCAAGTTTACAGGGGAGGATACGCAGTATTTT. This codes for CASKFTGEDTQYF. The chain has TRBV5-1 and TRBJ2-3, with 7 bases matching TRBD1. In germline, CDR1 is SGHRS, CDR2 YFSETQ. The CDR3 extends over 13 amino acids. V lost 6 bases, J lost 6 bases, and 7 bases stayed unmatched.

The chain joins TRBV5-4 to TRBJ1-3; D is unclear. Germline V lookup: CDR1 SGHNT, CDR2 YYREEE (reference sequence). The CDR3 has 12 residues. V shed 4 bases and J shed 3 bases, with 5 bases lying between them. The CDR3 DNA is TGTGCCAGCAGCCGGTTTGGAAACACCATATATTTT. It yields the protein CASSRFGNTIYF.

The V call is TRBV6-6, the J call TRBJ1-1; D may be TRBD1 (6 bases). Germline V gene sequence: CDR1 MNHNY, CDR2 SVGAGI (reference sequence). The CDR3 is 15 amino acids. V shed 2 bases and J shed 1 base, with 11 bases lying between them. CDR3 nucleotide sequence: TGTGCCAGCAGTTACGGGGGCAGGGCGAACACTGAAGCTTTCTTT. Its translation is CASSYGGRANTEAFF.

This clone has just a few counts. The rearrangement joins TRBV7-2 to TRBJ1-5; maybe TRBD1 (6 bases). The CDR3 runs 13 residues. V lost 8 bases and J 1 base, leaving 9 bases between the germline ends. Germline V gives CDR1 SGHTA, CDR2 FQGNSA. The CDR3: CASGGRSNQPQHF. The CDR3 coding sequence is TGTGCCAGCGGGGGGCGAAGCAATCAGCCCCAGCATTTT. Using reference TRBV7-2 and TRBJ1-5 for the parts outside the CDR3, the full variable domain is GAGVSQSPSNKVTEKGKDVELRCDPISGHTALYWYRQSLGQGLEFLIYFQGNSAPDKSGLPSDRFSAERTGGSVSTLTIQRTQQEDSAVYLCASGGRSNQPQHFGDGTRLSIL.

This chain uses TRBV25-1 with TRBJ2-7; tentative D call: TRBD1 (6 bases). The CDR3 is made up of 13 amino acids. The V gene's germline CDR1 is MGHDK and CDR2 SYGVNS. V lost 3 bases and J 6 bases, leaving 12 bases between the germline ends. The CDR3 loop reads CASSEDRFSEQYF. CDR3 nucleotide sequence: TGTGCCAGCAGTGAGGACAGATTCAGCGAGCAGTACTTC.

This clone is a singleton in its sample. The chain uses TRBV28 and TRBJ1-4, with D maybe TRBD1 (5 bases). V lost 3 bases, J lost 0 bases, and 11 bases lay in between. This CDR3 is built from 16 residues. From germline, CDR1 is MDHEN and CDR2 SYDVKM. CDR3 in amino acids: CASSFGQGATNEKLFF. CDR3 sequence (DNA): TGTGCCAGCAGTTTCGGGCAGGGTGCAACTAATGAAAAACTGTTTTTT.

This rearrangement joins TRBV10-3 to TRBJ2-5; D perhaps matches TRBD1 (5 bases). Trimming shortened V by 4 bases and J by 2 bases, and 17 bases separated the two germline ends. CDR3 length equals 16 residues. Germline values: CDR1 ENHRY, CDR2 SYGVKD. CDR3 residues: CAISGSRGITQETQYF. CDR3 bases: TGTGCCATCAGTGGGTCAAGGGGCATAACACAAGAGACCCAGTACTTC.

This chain connects TRBV5-1 to TRBJ1-2; 8 nucleotides agree with TRBD1. This CDR3 is built from 15 residues. Germline V gene sequence: CDR1 SGHRS, CDR2 YFSETQ. Trimming took 0 bases from V and 0 from J; bases not matched to a gene: 1. CDR3 protein: CASSLGTGTNYGYTF. DNA for the CDR3: TGCGCCAGCAGCTTGGGGACAGGGACTAACTATGGCTACACCTTC.

The V gene is TRBV2, the J gene TRBJ1-1, with a weak D call TRBD1 (5 bases). This CDR3 spans 15 amino acids. Germline-derived CDR1 and CDR2 are SNHLY and FYNNEI. V lost 4 bases and J 5 bases, leaving 17 bases between the germline ends. CDR3 sequence: CASSVYPGGGTEAFF. The DNA for the CDR3 is TGTGCCAGCAGTGTATACCCCGGGGGGGGTACTGAAGCTTTCTTT. Using reference TRBV2 and TRBJ1-1 for the parts outside the CDR3, the full variable domain is EPEVTQTPSHQVTQMGQEVILRCVPISNHLYFYWYRQILGQKVEFLVSFYNNEISEKSEIFDDQFSVERPDGSNFTLKIRSTKLEDSAMYFCASSVYPGGGTEAFFGQGTRLTVV.